This T cell receptor beta chain derives from a study of T cell changes during pregnancy in multiple sclerosis. The germline gives CDR1 SNHLY, CDR2 FYNNEI. The CDR3 is made up of 15 amino acids. V was pared by 7 bases and J by 2 bases, with 12 bases between. The method was immunoSEQ multiplex PCR; TCRdb's version includes in-frame clones alone and lacks a portion of them. This table has 80,000 to 100,000 clones, around nine tenths appearing once. This chain joins TRBV2 and TRBJ2-6; possible D gene TRBD1, 6 bases. The sequenced sample was peripheral blood, obtained in the second trimester of pregnancy. This receptor was taken from a female donor in good health, enrolled as a control in a pregnancy study. The CDR3 is CASKIRTAGANVLTF. Written as DNA, the CDR3 is TGTGCCAGCAAAATTCGGACAGCTGGGGCCAACGTCCTGACTTTC.